This TCR beta chain derives from a study of CD8+ T cells in alopecia areata. Overall study results and limits: Among patients, TCR sharing was less clear than in mice, a difference possibly due in part to HLA diversity in the patient population.

It was from alopecia areata patients that lesional scalp punch biopsies and peripheral blood were collected. The CDR3 sequence is 15 residues long. Germline CDR1 and CDR2: LNHDA and SQIVND (reference sequence). V was pared by 8 bases and J by 2 bases, with 8 bases of the junction left unmatched. Extracted RNA was reverse transcribed, and the resulting cDNA served as sequencing template. The assay was immunoSEQ multiplex PCR, and TCRdb's table has in-frame clones only and misses some. This table has some 16,000 clones, almost 60% appearing once. Remarks on this clone: Its target is not known.

Sequencing was done on a sample of skin. V gene TRBV19 combines with J gene TRBJ2-3; 9 nucleotides align to TRBD2. The TCR comes from a human donor with alopecia areata. CDR3 region: CASGLAGRYTDTQYF. The CDR3 nucleotides are TGTGCCAGTGGGCTAGCGGGAAGGTACACAGATACGCAGTATTTT.